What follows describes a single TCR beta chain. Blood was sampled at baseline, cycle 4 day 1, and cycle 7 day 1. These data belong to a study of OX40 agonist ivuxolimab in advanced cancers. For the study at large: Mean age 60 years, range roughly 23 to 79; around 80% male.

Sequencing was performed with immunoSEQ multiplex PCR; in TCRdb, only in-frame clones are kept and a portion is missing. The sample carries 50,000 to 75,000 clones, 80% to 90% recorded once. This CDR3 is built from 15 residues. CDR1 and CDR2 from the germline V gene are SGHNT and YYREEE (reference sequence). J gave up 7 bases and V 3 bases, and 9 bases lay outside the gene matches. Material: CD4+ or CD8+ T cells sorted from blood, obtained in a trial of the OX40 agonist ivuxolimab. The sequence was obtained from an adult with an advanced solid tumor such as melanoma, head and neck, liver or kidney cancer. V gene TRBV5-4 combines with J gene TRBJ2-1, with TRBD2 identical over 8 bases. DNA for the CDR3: TGTGCCAGCAGCTCAGGGACTAGAATGGAGAATGAGCAGTTCTTC. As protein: CASSSGTRMENEQFF.